This record concerns one T cell receptor (beta chain) sequence. What it binds is unknown. These data belong to a study of shared clonotypes between healthy human individuals. Turning to the study itself: CD8 memory received one plate per donor, CD8 naive two, CD4 memory three and CD4 naive three.

J gave up 7 bases and V 3 bases, and 3 bases lay outside the gene matches. Germline values: CDR1 SEHNR, CDR2 FQNEAQ (reference sequence). The length of the CDR3 is 16 residues. Assay: immunoSEQ multiplex PCR; the TCRdb copy retains only in-frame clones and omits some. The sample lists some 680,000 clones, 73% occurring once. CD4+ cell separation produced CD45RA+ naive and CD45RA-negative memory subsets. Findings and limits, study-wide: Clonotype sharing across donors was expected to vary with sequencing depth.

The rearrangement uses TRBV7-9 and TRBJ2-1; TRBD2 agrees at 16 bases. This sequence was found in a woman aged 30 to 39 in good health. Sequencing input: memory CD4+ T cells sorted from blood. Subset defined: CD45RA-negative fraction. CDR3 nucleotide sequence: TGTGCCAGCAGCTTGGGACTAGCGGGGGGGAAGAATGAGCAGTTCTTC. It encodes CASSLGLAGGKNEQFF.